A single sample is the source of the 21 T cell receptor beta chains below, sequenced in a study of cytomegalovirus exposure and HLA in healthy donors. PCR involved 60 Vbeta and 13 Jbeta primers. Libraries were prepared by immunoSEQ multiplex PCR; TCRdb keeps only in-frame clonotypes and omits some of them. The sample has some 110,000 clones; approximately 71% are singletons. The material sequenced was PBMCs. These receptor sequences come from a man in his forties in good health and CMV-seronegative.

The chain employs TRBV15 and TRBJ2-1; D perhaps matches TRBD1 (6 bases). Germline CDR1 reads LNHNV; CDR2 reads YYDKDF (reference sequence). This CDR3 contains 15 residues. Between the trimmed V and J ends, which lost 2 bases and 7 bases, there was a span of 15 bases. Written as DNA, the CDR3 is TGTGCCACCAGCAGACAACAGGGTTTAGGGAATGAGCAGTTCTTC. Its protein is CATSRQQGLGNEQFF.

The chain uses TRBV4-2 and TRBJ2-1; no clear D gene. The CDR3 contains 13 residues. Germline V lookup: CDR1 LGHNA, CDR2 YNFKEQ. V lost 3 bases and J 6 bases, leaving 9 bases between the germline ends. The CDR3, as DNA: TGTGCCAGCAGCCACGAACAAAGCAATGAGCAGTTCTTC. This sequence encodes CASSHEQSNEQFF.

The CDR3 nucleotides are TGTGCCAGCAGTCCGCCGGGACAAAGGTACACTGAAGCTTTCTTT. As protein: CASSPPGQRYTEAFF. The J gene is TRBJ1-1, the V gene TRBV11-2, with D possibly being TRBD1 (6 bases). Germline lookup yields CDR1 SGHAT and CDR2 FQNNGV. V lost 6 bases to trimming and J lost 3 bases, with 17 bases between them. The CDR3 is 15 residues long.

This chain uses TRBV5-1 with TRBJ2-1, with TRBD2 matching 8 bases. Germline loops: CDR1 SGHRS, CDR2 YFSETQ. CDR3 size: 17 residues. Trimming at V came to 1 base and at J to 0 bases, leaving 6 bases not matched to a gene. CDR3 region: CASSLFAGGPSYNEQFF. CDR3 nucleotide sequence: TGCGCCAGCAGCTTGTTTGCGGGGGGCCCCTCCTACAATGAGCAGTTCTTC.

The V gene is TRBV2, the J gene TRBJ1-3, with no clear D. The V end was cut by 7 bases, the J end by 5 bases, with 12 bases between. There are 13 residues in the CDR3. Germline CDR1 and CDR2: SNHLY and FYNNEI. CDR3 DNA: TGTGCCAGCACTCCTACGGTTCGAAACACCATATATTTT. It encodes CASTPTVRNTIYF.

This clone has just a few counts. The chain links TRBV6-1 to TRBJ2-7; D is perhaps TRBD2 (5 bases). Trimming removed 5 bases from V and 2 bases from J, with 10 bases in between. The CDR3 has 13 residues. Germline V gives CDR1 MNHNS, CDR2 SASEGT. CDR3 residues: CASSRETAYEQYF. The CDR3 DNA follows: TGTGCCAGCAGTAGGGAGACCGCCTACGAGCAGTACTTC.

This clone was recorded once. J is TRBJ1-2 and V is TRBV5-4, with D hard to call. Germline lookup yields CDR1 SGHNT and CDR2 YYREEE (reference sequence). This CDR3 has 14 residues. The V end lost 0 bases, the J end lost 4 bases, and 10 bases lay between the germline ends. The CDR3 region is CASSLVGSSYGYTF. As DNA, the CDR3 is TGTGCCAGCAGCTTGGTCGGGTCCAGCTATGGCTACACCTTC.

This clone was observed a single time. This sequence joins TRBV5-1 and TRBJ2-7; TRBD1 is a possible D gene (5 bases). The CDR3 totals 15 residues. The V gene's germline CDR1 is SGHRS and CDR2 YFSETQ. V was cut by 0 bases and J by 3 bases, with 13 bases left in between. The CDR3 DNA reads as TGCGCCAGCAGCTTGGAGCAGGGTAAGAACTACGAGCAGTACTTC. Amino acids: CASSLEQGKNYEQYF.

This chain links TRBV2 with TRBJ2-1, with TRBD1 matching 9 bases. This CDR3 contains 15 residues. The V gene's germline CDR1 is SNHLY and CDR2 FYNNEI. V shed 6 bases and J 2 bases; nucleotides not matched to a gene: 5. The DNA for the CDR3 is TGTGCCAGCAGCGCCCGGACAGGGGCCTACAATGAGCAGTTCTTC. This translates into CASSARTGAYNEQFF.

This sequence joins TRBV5-4 and TRBJ2-2; possibly TRBD1 for D (6 bases). Germline V gene sequence: CDR1 SGHNT, CDR2 YYREEE (reference sequence). This CDR3 has 15 amino acids. V was shortened by 4 bases and J by 1 base, with 11 bases between the two germline ends. The CDR3, as DNA: TGTGCCAGCAGCCCCACGACAGGGAACACCGGGGAGCTGTTTTTT. This sequence encodes CASSPTTGNTGELFF.

V and J are TRBV11-2 and TRBJ2-1; 9 nucleotides match TRBD2. The CDR3 sequence is 16 residues long. The V gene end was trimmed by 5 bases and the J gene end by 7 bases; junction bases not matched to a gene: 12. Germline values: CDR1 SGHAT, CDR2 FQNNGV. CDR3 in amino acids: CASSQAPRGGQNEQFF. The CDR3 DNA reads as TGTGCCAGCAGCCAGGCCCCGCGGGGGGGCCAGAATGAGCAGTTCTTC. The variable domain in full, completed from reference TRBV11-2 and TRBJ2-1, reads EAGVAQSPRYKIIEKRQSVAFWCNPISGHATLYWYQQILGQGPKLLIQFQNNGVVDDSQLPKDRFSAERLKGVDSTLKIQPAKLEDSAVYLCASSQAPRGGQNEQFFGPGTRLTVL.

V and J are TRBV29-1 and TRBJ2-3, with 13 nucleotides matching TRBD2. The CDR3 is 14 amino acids. Trimming at V came to 6 bases and at J to 2 bases, leaving 2 bases not matched to a gene. Germline CDR1 and CDR2: SQVTM and ANQGSEA. CDR3 nucleotide sequence: TGCAGCGTGGGACTAGCGGGACCCACAGATACGCAGTATTTT. It specifies CSVGLAGPTDTQYF.

This clone turned up a few times. This chain connects TRBV19 to TRBJ1-4, with TRBD1 as a possible D gene (6 bases). V dropped 7 bases and J dropped 2 bases, with 8 bases sitting between them. CDR3 length equals 13 residues. Germline lookup yields CDR1 LNHDA and CDR2 SQIVND (reference sequence). The CDR3 DNA reads as TGTGCCAGTACCCAGGGGACTAATGAAAAACTGTTTTTT. This codes for CASTQGTNEKLFF. Looking up the rest from reference TRBV19 and TRBJ1-4 gives the full variable domain: DGGITQSPKYLFRKEGQNVTLSCEQNLNHDAMYWYRQDPGQGLRLIYYSQIVNDFQKGDIAEGYSVSREKKESFPLTVTSAQKNPTAFYLCASTQGTNEKLFFGSGTQLSVL.

This rearrangement joins TRBV19 to TRBJ2-1; a possible D gene is TRBD1 (5 bases). Germline V lookup: CDR1 LNHDA, CDR2 SQIVND (reference sequence). The germline V and J ends were trimmed by 3 bases and 12 bases, with 21 bases remaining between them. The CDR3 consists of 15 residues. The CDR3, as DNA: TGTGCCAGTAGTATTAATCAAGGCCAGCCGACAGCGCAGTTCTTC. The encoded protein is CASSINQGQPTAQFF. The variable domain in full, completed from reference TRBV19 and TRBJ2-1, reads DGGITQSPKYLFRKEGQNVTLSCEQNLNHDAMYWYRQDPGQGLRLIYYSQIVNDFQKGDIAEGYSVSREKKESFPLTVTSAQKNPTAFYLCASSINQGQPTAQFFGPGTRLTVL.

V usage is TRBV6-1 and J usage is TRBJ2-2; 7 nucleotides align to TRBD2. Germline V CDR1 and CDR2: MNHNS, SASEGT. The CDR3 totals 16 residues. J gave up 2 bases and V 1 base, and 4 bases lay outside the gene matches. This chain's CDR3 is CASSEVTGGNTGELFF. As DNA, the CDR3 is TGTGCCAGCAGTGAAGTCACGGGGGGAAACACCGGGGAGCTGTTTTTT.

This clone was found once. V is TRBV4-1 and J is TRBJ1-1; TRBD1 matches 8 bases. This CDR3 spans 17 amino acids. Germline-derived CDR1 and CDR2 are MGHRA and YSYEKL. V dropped 0 bases and J dropped 7; count of bases not matched to a gene: 13. This chain's CDR3 is CASSQEVGTGAHGEAFF. The DNA of the CDR3 is TGCGCCAGCAGCCAAGAGGTTGGGACAGGTGCCCACGGTGAAGCTTTCTTT.

The V gene is TRBV11-2, the J gene TRBJ1-1; D is possibly TRBD1 (5 bases). From germline, CDR1 is SGHAT and CDR2 FQNNGV. The CDR3 extends over 14 amino acids. The germline V and J ends were trimmed by 3 bases and 3 bases, with 11 bases remaining between them. CDR3 nucleotides: TGTGCCAGCAGCTTTGAAAGGGGTGACACTGAAGCTTTCTTT. This sequence encodes CASSFERGDTEAFF.

The V call is TRBV5-4, the J call TRBJ2-3; D might be TRBD2 (7 bases). The V gene lost 0 bases and the J gene lost 2 bases, with 13 bases spanning the gap. This CDR3 region has 16 residues. In germline, CDR1 is SGHNT, CDR2 YYREEE (reference sequence). The CDR3 sequence: CASSLVGGGYTDTQYF. The CDR3 region has the DNA TGTGCCAGCAGCTTGGTTGGGGGGGGCTACACAGATACGCAGTATTTT.

This clone was counted only a few times. V gene TRBV6-1 combines with J gene TRBJ2-5; 9 bases map to TRBD1. The end of the DNA is better explained by TRBJ2-7, so the J call may be wrong. This CDR3 has 15 amino acids. CDR1 is MNHNS and CDR2 is SASEGT in the germline V gene. The CDR3 loop reads CASSELTGGSYEQYF. CDR3 DNA: TGTGCCAGCAGTGAGCTGACAGGGGGTTCCTACGAGCAGTACTTC.

This clone occurred a few times. The rearrangement links TRBV11-3 to TRBJ2-2, with 8 bases aligning to TRBD1. The germline V gene encodes CDR1 SGHNT and CDR2 YENEEA. The trim removed 6 bases at V and 1 base at J, leaving 4 bases unmatched. This CDR3 has 15 amino acids. The DNA of the CDR3 is TGTGCCAGCAGTCCCGGGACAGGGAACACCGGGGAGCTGTTTTTT. This codes for CASSPGTGNTGELFF.

The chain has TRBV1 and TRBJ2-7; whether TRBD2, the table's D call, matches the DNA was not checked. TRBV1 is tagged as a pseudogene. The CDR3 loop spans 17 amino acids. The CDR3 coding sequence is TGCACCAGCAGCCATTGCTGCGACTCCGGTCTCTACTACGAGCAGTACTTC. Amino acids: CTSSHCCDSGLYYEQYF.